This TCR beta chain was captured in a study of cytomegalovirus exposure and HLA in healthy donors. The PCR used 60 Vbeta and 13 Jbeta primers. Sequencing used immunoSEQ multiplex PCR; TCRdb keeps in-frame clones, though not all of them. This repertoire shows 120,000 or so clones, 79% found once; its top ten account for roughly 2%. Sequenced input: PBMCs. The clonotype originates from a man younger than 30 in good health and CMV-seronegative.

For the CDR3, the DNA is TGTGCCAGTAGTGTTTTCGGGACAGGGGGGAATGAGCAGTTCTTC. This sequence encodes CASSVFGTGGNEQFF. This chain links TRBV19 with TRBJ2-1; 11 nucleotides match TRBD1. Per the germline V gene, CDR1 is LNHDA and CDR2 is SQIVND (reference sequence). This CDR3 has 15 amino acids. Trimming at V came to 5 bases and at J to 7 bases, leaving 7 bases not matched to a gene.